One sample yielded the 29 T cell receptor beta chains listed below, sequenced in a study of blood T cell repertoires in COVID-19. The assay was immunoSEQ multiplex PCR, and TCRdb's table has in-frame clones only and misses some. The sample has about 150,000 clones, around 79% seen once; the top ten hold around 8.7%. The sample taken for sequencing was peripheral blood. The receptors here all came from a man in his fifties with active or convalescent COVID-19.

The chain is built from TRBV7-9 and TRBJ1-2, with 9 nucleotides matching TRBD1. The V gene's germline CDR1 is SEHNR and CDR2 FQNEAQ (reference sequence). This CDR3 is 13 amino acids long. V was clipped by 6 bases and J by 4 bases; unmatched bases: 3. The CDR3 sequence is CASRSDRGYGYTF. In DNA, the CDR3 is TGTGCCAGCAGATCGGACAGGGGCTATGGCTACACCTTC.

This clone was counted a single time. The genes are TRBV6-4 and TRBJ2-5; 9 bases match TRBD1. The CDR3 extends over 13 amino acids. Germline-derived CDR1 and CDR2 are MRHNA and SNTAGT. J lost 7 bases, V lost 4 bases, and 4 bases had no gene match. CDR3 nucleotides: TGTGCCAGCAGTGGCGACAGGGGGAGGACCCAGTACTTC. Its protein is CASSGDRGRTQYF.

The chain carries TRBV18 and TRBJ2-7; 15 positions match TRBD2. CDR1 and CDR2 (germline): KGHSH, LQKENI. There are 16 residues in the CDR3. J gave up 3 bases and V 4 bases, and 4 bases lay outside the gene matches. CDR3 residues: CASSRTSGRGVYEQYF. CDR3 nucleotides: TGTGCCAGCTCACGGACTAGCGGGAGGGGGGTCTACGAGCAGTACTTC. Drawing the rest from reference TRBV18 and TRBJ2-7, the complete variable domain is NAGVMQNPRHLVRRRGQEARLRCSPMKGHSHVYWYRQLPEEGLKFMVYLQKENIIDESGMPKERFSAEFPKEGPSILRIQQVVRGDSAAYFCASSRTSGRGVYEQYFGPGTRLTVT.

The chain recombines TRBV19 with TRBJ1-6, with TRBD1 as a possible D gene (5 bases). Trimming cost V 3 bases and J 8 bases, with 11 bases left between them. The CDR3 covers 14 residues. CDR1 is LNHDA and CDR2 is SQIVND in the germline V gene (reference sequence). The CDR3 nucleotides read TGTGCCAGTAGTATCGGATCGGGGGATTCACCCCTCCACTTT. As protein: CASSIGSGDSPLHF.

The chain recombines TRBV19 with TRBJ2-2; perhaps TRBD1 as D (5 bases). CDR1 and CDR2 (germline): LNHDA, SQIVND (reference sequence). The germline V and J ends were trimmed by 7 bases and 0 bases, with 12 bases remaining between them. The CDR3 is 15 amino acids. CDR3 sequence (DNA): TGTGCCAGTACTGGTCGACAGCCGAACACCGGGGAGCTGTTTTTT. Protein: CASTGRQPNTGELFF.

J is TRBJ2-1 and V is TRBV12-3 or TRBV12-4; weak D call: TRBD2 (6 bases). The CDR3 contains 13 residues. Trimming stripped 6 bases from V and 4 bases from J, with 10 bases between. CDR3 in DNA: TGTGCCAGCAGCCCAGCGGGTTACAATGAGCAGTTCTTC. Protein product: CASSPAGYNEQFF.

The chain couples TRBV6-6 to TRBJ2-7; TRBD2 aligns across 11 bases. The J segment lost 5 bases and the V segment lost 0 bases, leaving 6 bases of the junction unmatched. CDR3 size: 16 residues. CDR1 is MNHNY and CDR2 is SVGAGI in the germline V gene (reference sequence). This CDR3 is CASSYSPSGRNHEQYF. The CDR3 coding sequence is TGTGCCAGCAGTTACTCGCCTAGCGGGAGGAACCACGAGCAGTACTTC.

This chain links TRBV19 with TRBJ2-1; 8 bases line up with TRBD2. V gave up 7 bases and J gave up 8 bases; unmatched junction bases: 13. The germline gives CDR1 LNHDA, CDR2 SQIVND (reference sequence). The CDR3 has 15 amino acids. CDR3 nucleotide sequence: TGTGCCAGTACCCTCTCCGCGGGAGGTCGTGATGAGCAGTTCTTC. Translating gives CASTLSAGGRDEQFF.

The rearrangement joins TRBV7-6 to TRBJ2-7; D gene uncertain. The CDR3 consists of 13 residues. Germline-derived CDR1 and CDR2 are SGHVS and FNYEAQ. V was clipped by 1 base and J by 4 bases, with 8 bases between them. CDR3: CASSLGLAYEQYF. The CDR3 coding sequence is TGTGCCAGCAGCTTAGGACTGGCGTACGAGCAGTACTTC.

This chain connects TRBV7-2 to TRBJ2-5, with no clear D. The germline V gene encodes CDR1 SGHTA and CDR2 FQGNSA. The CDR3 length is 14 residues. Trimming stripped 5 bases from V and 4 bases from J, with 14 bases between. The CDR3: CASSPSTHLETQYF. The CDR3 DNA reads TGTGCCAGCAGCCCCAGTACCCATTTAGAGACCCAGTACTTC. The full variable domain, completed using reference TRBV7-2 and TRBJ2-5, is GAGVSQSPSNKVTEKGKDVELRCDPISGHTALYWYRQSLGQGLEFLIYFQGNSAPDKSGLPSDRFSAERTGGSVSTLTIQRTQQEDSAVYLCASSPSTHLETQYFGPGTRLLVL.

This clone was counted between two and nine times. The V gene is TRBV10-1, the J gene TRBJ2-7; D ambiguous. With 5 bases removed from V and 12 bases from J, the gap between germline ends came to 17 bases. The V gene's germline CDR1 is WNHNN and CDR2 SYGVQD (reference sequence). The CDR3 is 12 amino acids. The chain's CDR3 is CASSCLLLSGYF. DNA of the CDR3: TGCGCCAGCAGTTGCCTTCTCCTCTCGGGGTACTTC.

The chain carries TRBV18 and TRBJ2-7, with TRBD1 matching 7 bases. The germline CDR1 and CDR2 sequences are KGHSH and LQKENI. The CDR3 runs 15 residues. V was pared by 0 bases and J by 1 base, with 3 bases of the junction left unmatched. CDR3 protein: CASSPPQGVSYEQYF. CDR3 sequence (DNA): TGTGCCAGCTCACCACCCCAGGGGGTATCCTACGAGCAGTACTTC. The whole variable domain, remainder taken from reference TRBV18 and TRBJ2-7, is NAGVMQNPRHLVRRRGQEARLRCSPMKGHSHVYWYRQLPEEGLKFMVYLQKENIIDESGMPKERFSAEFPKEGPSILRIQQVVRGDSAAYFCASSPPQGVSYEQYFGPGTRLTVT.

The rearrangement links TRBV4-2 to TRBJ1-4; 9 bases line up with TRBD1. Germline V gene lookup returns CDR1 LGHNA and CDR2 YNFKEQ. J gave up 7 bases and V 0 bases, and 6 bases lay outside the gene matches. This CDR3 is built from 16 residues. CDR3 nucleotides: TGTGCCAGCAGCCAAGAACCAGGGACAGGGACTGAAAAACTGTTTTTT. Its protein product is CASSQEPGTGTEKLFF.

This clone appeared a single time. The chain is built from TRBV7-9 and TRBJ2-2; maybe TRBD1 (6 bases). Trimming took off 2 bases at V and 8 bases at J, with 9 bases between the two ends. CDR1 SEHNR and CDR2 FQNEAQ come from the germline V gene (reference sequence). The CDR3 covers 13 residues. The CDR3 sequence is CASSLTGSGELFF. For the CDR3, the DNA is TGTGCCAGCAGCTTAACAGGGAGTGGGGAGCTGTTTTTT. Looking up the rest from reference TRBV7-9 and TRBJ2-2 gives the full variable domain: DTGVSQNPRHKITKRGQNVTFRCDPISEHNRLYWYRQTLGQGPEFLTYFQNEAQLEKSRLLSDRFSAERPKGSFSTLEIQRTEQGDSAMYLCASSLTGSGELFFGEGSRLTVL.

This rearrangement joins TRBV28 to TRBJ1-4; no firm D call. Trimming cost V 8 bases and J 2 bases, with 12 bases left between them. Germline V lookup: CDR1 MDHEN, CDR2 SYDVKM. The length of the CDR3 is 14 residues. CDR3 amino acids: CASVSGGTNEKLFF. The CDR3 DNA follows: TGTGCCAGCGTGTCAGGAGGGACTAATGAAAAACTGTTTTTT.

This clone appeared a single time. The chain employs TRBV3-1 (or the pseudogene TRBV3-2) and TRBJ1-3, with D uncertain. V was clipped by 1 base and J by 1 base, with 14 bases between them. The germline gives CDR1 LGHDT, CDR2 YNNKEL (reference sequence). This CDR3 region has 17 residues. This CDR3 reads CASSQAGERLSGNTIYF. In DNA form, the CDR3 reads TGTGCCAGCAGCCAAGCCGGGGAACGGCTGTCTGGAAACACCATATATTTT.

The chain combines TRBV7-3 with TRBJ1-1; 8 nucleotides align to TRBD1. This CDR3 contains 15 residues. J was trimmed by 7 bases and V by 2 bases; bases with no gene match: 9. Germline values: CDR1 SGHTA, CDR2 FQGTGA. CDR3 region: CASSLVRGRTIEAFF. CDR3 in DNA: TGTGCCAGCAGCTTAGTCAGGGGGCGGACCATTGAAGCTTTCTTT.

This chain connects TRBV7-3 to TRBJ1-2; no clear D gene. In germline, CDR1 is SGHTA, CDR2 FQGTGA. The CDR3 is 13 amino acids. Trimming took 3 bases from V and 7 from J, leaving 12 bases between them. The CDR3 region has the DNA TGTGCCAGCAGCTTCCCCGATGGCCGTGGCTACACCTTC. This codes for CASSFPDGRGYTF.

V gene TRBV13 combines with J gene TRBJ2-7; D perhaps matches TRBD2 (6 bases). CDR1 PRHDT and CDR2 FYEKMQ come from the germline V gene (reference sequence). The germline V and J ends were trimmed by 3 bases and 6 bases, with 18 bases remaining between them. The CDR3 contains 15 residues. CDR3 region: CASSFYSSGTLEQYF. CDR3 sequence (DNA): TGTGCCAGCAGCTTTTATAGTAGCGGCACTCTCGAGCAGTACTTC.

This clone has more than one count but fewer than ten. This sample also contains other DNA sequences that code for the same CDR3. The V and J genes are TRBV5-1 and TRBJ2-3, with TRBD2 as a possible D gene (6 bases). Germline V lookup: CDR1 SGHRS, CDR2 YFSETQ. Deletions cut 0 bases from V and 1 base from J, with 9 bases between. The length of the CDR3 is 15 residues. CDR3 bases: TGCGCCAGCAGCTTGGAGGCTAGCGGCACAGATACGCAGTATTTT. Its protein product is CASSLEASGTDTQYF. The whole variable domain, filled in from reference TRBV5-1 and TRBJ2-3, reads KAGVTQTPRYLIKTRGQQVTLSCSPISGHRSVSWYQQTPGQGLQFLFEYFSETQRNKGNFPGRFSGRQFSNSRSEMNVSTLELGDSALYLCASSLEASGTDTQYFGPGTRLTVL.

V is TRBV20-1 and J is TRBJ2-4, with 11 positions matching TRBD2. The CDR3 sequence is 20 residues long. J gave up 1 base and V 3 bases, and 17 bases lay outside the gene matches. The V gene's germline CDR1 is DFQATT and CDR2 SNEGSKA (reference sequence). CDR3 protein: CSASPLGVAGGRGAKNIQYF. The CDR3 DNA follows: TGCAGTGCTAGTCCCCTCGGTGTAGCGGGAGGGCGGGGGGCCAAAAACATTCAGTACTTC.

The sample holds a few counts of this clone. The CDR3 here is CASSLEGRFTDTQYF. CDR3 DNA sequence: TGCGCCAGCAGCTTGGAGGGGCGGTTCACAGATACGCAGTATTTT. J is TRBJ2-3 and V is TRBV5-1; tentatively, D is TRBD1 (5 bases). Germline V gene data show CDR1 as SGHRS and CDR2 as YFSETQ. The CDR3 totals 15 residues. Trimming took off 0 bases at V and 2 bases at J, with 10 bases between the two ends.

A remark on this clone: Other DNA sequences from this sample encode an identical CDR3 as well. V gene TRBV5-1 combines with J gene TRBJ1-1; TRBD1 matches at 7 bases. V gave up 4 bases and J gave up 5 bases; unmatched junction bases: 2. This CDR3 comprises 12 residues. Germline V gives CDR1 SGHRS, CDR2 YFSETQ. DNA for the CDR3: TGCGCCAGCAGCCTGGGACAGACTGAAGCTTTCTTT. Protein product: CASSLGQTEAFF.

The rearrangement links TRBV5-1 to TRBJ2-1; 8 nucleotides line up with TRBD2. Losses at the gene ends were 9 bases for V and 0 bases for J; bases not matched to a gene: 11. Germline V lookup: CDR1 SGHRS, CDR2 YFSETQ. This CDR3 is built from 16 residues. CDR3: CATSDPAGGSYNEQFF. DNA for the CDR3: TGCGCCACCTCCGACCCGGCGGGGGGCTCCTACAATGAGCAGTTCTTC.

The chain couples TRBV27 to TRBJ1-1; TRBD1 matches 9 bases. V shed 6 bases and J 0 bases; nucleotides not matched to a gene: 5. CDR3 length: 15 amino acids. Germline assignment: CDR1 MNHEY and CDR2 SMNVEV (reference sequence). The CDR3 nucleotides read TGTGCCAGCAGCCTGACAGGGGGGCTGAACACTGAAGCTTTCTTT. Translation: CASSLTGGLNTEAFF.

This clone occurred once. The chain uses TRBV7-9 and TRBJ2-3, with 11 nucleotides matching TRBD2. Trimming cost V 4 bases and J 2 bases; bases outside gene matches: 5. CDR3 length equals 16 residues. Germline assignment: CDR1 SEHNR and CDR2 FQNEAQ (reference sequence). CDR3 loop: CASSSWTSGYTDTQYF. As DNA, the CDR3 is TGTGCCAGCAGCTCTTGGACTAGCGGGTACACAGATACGCAGTATTTT. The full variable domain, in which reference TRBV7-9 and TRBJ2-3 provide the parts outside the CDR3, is DTGVSQNPRHKITKRGQNVTFRCDPISEHNRLYWYRQTLGQGPEFLTYFQNEAQLEKSRLLSDRFSAERPKGSFSTLEIQRTEQGDSAMYLCASSSWTSGYTDTQYFGPGTRLTVL.

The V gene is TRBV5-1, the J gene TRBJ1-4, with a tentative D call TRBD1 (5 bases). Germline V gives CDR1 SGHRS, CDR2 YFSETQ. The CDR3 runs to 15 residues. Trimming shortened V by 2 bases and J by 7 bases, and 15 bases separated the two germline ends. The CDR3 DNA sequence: TGCGCCAGCAGCTTCCAGGGCGAATCTAGTGAAAAACTGTTTTTT. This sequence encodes CASSFQGESSEKLFF.

Written as DNA, the CDR3 is TGCGCCAGCAGTGACAGACACGCCGGGGAGCTGTTTTTT. This translates into CASSDRHAGELFF. The chain joins TRBV10-1 to TRBJ2-2; D remains unclear. Trimming pared 3 bases from V and 6 bases from J, leaving 8 bases between. The germline gives CDR1 WNHNN, CDR2 SYGVQD (reference sequence). This CDR3 contains 13 residues.

This CDR3 reads CASSGQGAEAFF. The CDR3 nucleotides read TGTGCCAGCAGTGGACAGGGGGCCGAAGCTTTCTTT. V usage is TRBV12-3 or TRBV12-4 and J usage is TRBJ1-1; 11 nucleotides line up with TRBD1. The CDR3 sequence is 12 residues long. V dropped 5 bases and J dropped 8; count of bases not matched to a gene: 1.